The 20 T cell receptor beta chains below all came from one sample that was sequenced in a study of tumor-infiltrating lymphocytes in primary liver carcinoma. For each extraction, RNA and DNA were obtained together from around 18-30 mg of unsorted bulk tissue. Total RNA amounting to roughly 450 ng was the source from which TCR beta cDNA was made with a constant-region primer. For TCR beta, libraries were produced by three nested multiplex PCR rounds using slightly modified ARM-PCR. The first two PCR rounds used TRBV1-TRBV30 primers with a Cbeta primer, around 10 cycles each. TCRdb passed the multiplex PCR reads through MiXCR, listing each CDR3 protein once. The table records 95,000 to 150,000 distinct CDR3 sequences, approximately 64% of them present only once. Sequences were obtained from liver tumor tissue from sampling region 3. Subset: tumor region T3, left-lateral pole. The receptors were sampled from a woman in her fifties or sixties with primary liver carcinoma and hepatitis B virus infection.

Comments on this clonotype: The germline gene is not matched at one end of the junction; a read error may be the cause. J is TRBJ2-1 and V is TRBV5-1; D is possibly TRBD1 or TRBD2 (5 bases each). The CDR3 has 15 residues. The germline gives CDR1 SGHRS, CDR2 YFSETQ. The CDR3 sequence is CASSPRDPRHKEQFF. CDR3 coding DNA: TGCGCCAGCAGCCCTCGGGACCCACGCCACAAAGAGCAGTTCTTC.

This clonotype was detected ten times or more. The genes are TRBV29-1 and TRBJ1-2; no firm D call. This CDR3 comprises 9 residues. Per germline, CDR1 SQVTM and CDR2 ANQGSEA. V shed 6 bases and J shed 6 bases, with 5 bases lying between them. The CDR3: CSVGDGYTF. CDR3 nucleotide sequence: TGCAGCGTGGGCGATGGCTACACCTTC.

The chain joins TRBV6-1 to TRBJ2-1; D ambiguous. CDR1 MNHNS and CDR2 SASEGT come from the germline V gene. The CDR3 extends over 16 amino acids. The V end lost 7 bases, the J end lost 2 bases, and 18 bases lay between the germline ends. CDR3 residues: CASKNLGQITYNEQFF. CDR3 sequence (DNA): TGTGCCAGCAAGAACCTGGGTCAGATTACCTACAATGAGCAGTTCTTC.

This clonotype was seen at least ten times. The V call is TRBV10-3, the J call TRBJ2-1, with 14 bases lining up with TRBD2. Trimming cost V 6 bases and J 8 bases; bases outside gene matches: 15. Germline values: CDR1 ENHRY, CDR2 SYGVKD. The CDR3 has 18 amino acids. The CDR3 nucleotides read TGTGCCATCAGGACAACCGACGGGACTAGCGGGAGTTTCGATGAGCAGTTCTTC. Protein sequence: CAIRTTDGTSGSFDEQFF.

V gene TRBV28 combines with J gene TRBJ1-2, with 7 bases fitting TRBD1. The germline gives CDR1 MDHEN, CDR2 SYDVKM. Losses at the gene ends were 8 bases for V and 3 bases for J; bases not matched to a gene: 12. The length of the CDR3 is 15 residues. CDR3 nucleotides: TGTGCCAGCCTCGAGGGGGCAACTTCTCACTATGGCTACACCTTC. The encoded protein is CASLEGATSHYGYTF.

This clonotype showed up just once. One end of the junction varies from germline; a read error may be responsible. The V and J genes are TRBV6-5 and TRBJ2-5; 8 positions agree with TRBD1. The CDR3 extends over 13 amino acids. CDR1 is MNHEY and CDR2 is SVGAGI in the germline V gene. The CDR3 DNA reads TGTGTCAGCAGCCCCCGACAGGGGAGGACCCAGTACTTC. This translates into CVSSPRQGRTQYF.

To note about this clonotype: At one end, the junction sequence differs from germline, possibly due to a read error. V is TRBV4-1 and J is TRBJ1-1; D is unresolved. CDR3 length: 12 residues. CDR1 and CDR2 (germline): MGHRA, YSYEKL. DNA for the CDR3: TGCACCAGCAGCCGAGACGTGGGAGGAGCTTTCTTT. Amino acid sequence: CTSSRDVGGAFF.

CDR3 sequence (DNA): TGTGCCAGCAGTACCCTGGGGACAGGGACATCTAATGAAAAACTGTTTTTT. This encodes CASSTLGTGTSNEKLFF. The chain is built from TRBV12-3 or TRBV12-4 and TRBJ1-4; 9 nucleotides line up with TRBD1. With 5 bases clipped from V and 3 bases from J, the junction kept 10 bases outside the gene matches. The CDR3 has 17 residues.

Concerning this clonotype itself: The germline gene is not matched at one end of the junction; a read error may be the cause. The chain combines TRBV11-3 with TRBJ2-6; the D gene is possibly TRBD1 (5 bases). The CDR3 is made up of 15 amino acids. Germline-derived CDR1 and CDR2 are SGHNT and YENEEA. Written as DNA, the CDR3 is TGTGCCTGCAGCCGTTCAGGGTCTGGGGCCAACGTCCTGACTTTC. Translation: CACSRSGSGANVLTF.

As for this clonotype: The CDR3 does not close with the conserved phenylalanine or tryptophan, likely indicating a read error. The chain carries TRBV11-3 and TRBJ2-1, with 10 bases identical to TRBD2. The CDR3 consists of 15 residues. Germline-derived CDR1 and CDR2 are SGHNT and YENEEA. Written as DNA, the CDR3 is TGTGCCAGCAACTTAGGAACTAGCGGGAAGCTTGGGCAGTTCCTC. This codes for CASNLGTSGKLGQFL.

To note about this clonotype: The junction differs from germline at one of its ends, possibly a read error. This chain uses TRBV11-1 with TRBJ2-7; possibly TRBD2 for D (5 bases). Germline V gene lookup returns CDR1 SGHAT and CDR2 FQDESV (reference sequence). This CDR3 is 14 amino acids long. The CDR3 nucleotides are TGTGCCAGCGGCTTCAGTGGGAGCAACCACAAGCAGTGCTTC. Translating gives CASGFSGSNHKQCF.

Turning to this clonotype: This may stem from a read error, because a much larger clone lies one nucleotide away. Likely a read error: the CDR3 ends without its conserved phenylalanine or tryptophan. V is TRBV29-1 and J is TRBJ1-1; 7 bases are shared with TRBD1. The germline CDR1 and CDR2 sequences are SQVTM and ANQGSEA. The CDR3 spans 12 residues. The CDR3 sequence: CNVVQGVTEAFL. For the CDR3, the DNA is TGCAACGTTGTTCAGGGGGTCACTGAAGCTTTCCTT.

Details on this clonotype: A read error is possible here, since a much larger clone lies one base away. The chain employs TRBV29-1 and TRBJ2-2; 7 bases fit TRBD2. This CDR3 region has 12 residues. Germline lookup yields CDR1 SQVTM and CDR2 ANQGSEA. The CDR3, as DNA: TGCAGCGGTGGGGAGGGCGTCGGGAAGCTGTTTTTT. Translation: CSGGEGVGKLFF.

This clonotype was counted many times. V usage is TRBV6-6 and J usage is TRBJ2-7, with a possible D match to TRBD1 (6 bases). Between the trimmed V and J ends, which lost 6 bases and 4 bases, there was a span of 13 bases. This CDR3 comprises 13 residues. The V gene's germline CDR1 is MNHNY and CDR2 SVGAGI (reference sequence). CDR3 sequence (DNA): TGTGCCAGCAGCCCCGGGACACAATACGAGCAGTACTTC. It translates to CASSPGTQYEQYF.

Note on this clonotype: The germline gene is not matched at one end of the junction; a read error may be the cause. This chain uses TRBV4-1 with TRBJ2-4; D not resolved. The CDR3 sequence is 17 residues long. CDR1 and CDR2 (germline): MGHRA, YSYEKL. In nucleotides, the CDR3 is TGCGCCAGCAACCAAGATGACCGGTATTTAGCTAAAAACATTCAGTACTTC. Translation gives CASNQDDRYLAKNIQYF.

This clonotype occurred a few times. Relative to the germline gene, one junction end is altered; a read error may explain this. The chain recombines TRBV11-2 with TRBJ2-1; D uncertain. Germline V CDR1 and CDR2: SGHAT, FQNNGV. The CDR3 runs to 11 residues. CDR3 sequence (DNA): TGCGCCAGCAGCTTAGAACGGGTTACGTTCTTC. Residues: CASSLERVTFF.

V usage is TRBV11-1 and J usage is TRBJ2-5; 7 nucleotides align to TRBD1. V was clipped by 5 bases and J by 10 bases; unmatched bases: 22. CDR3 length equals 17 residues. Germline-derived CDR1 and CDR2 are SGHAT and FQDESV (reference sequence). CDR3 protein: CASSPRLGTAIQKIQYF. The CDR3, as DNA: TGTGCCAGCAGCCCACGGCTCGGGACAGCGATCCAAAAGATCCAGTACTTC. Full variable domain (remainder filled in from reference TRBV11-1 and TRBJ2-5): EAEVAQSPRYKITEKSQAVAFWCDPISGHATLYWYRQILGQGPELLVQFQDESVVDDSQLPKDRFSAERLKGVDSTLKIQPAELGDSAMYLCASSPRLGTAIQKIQYFGPGTRLLVL.

Points on this clonotype: A much larger clone differs by one base, so this may be a read error. The CDR3 loop reads CGERANSGANVLTF. The CDR3 DNA follows: TGCGGCGAACGGGCTAACTCTGGGGCCAACGTCCTGACTTTC. The V and J genes are TRBV29-1 and TRBJ2-6; D remains unclear. The length of the CDR3 is 14 residues. From germline, CDR1 is SQVTM and CDR2 ANQGSEA.

A word on this clonotype: Relative to the germline gene, one junction end is altered; a read error may explain this. The rearrangement links TRBV11-1 to TRBJ2-4; 9 bases are a match to TRBD2. Germline CDR1 reads SGHAT; CDR2 reads FQDESV (reference sequence). The CDR3 loop spans 17 amino acids. CDR3 amino acids: CVSIFPGTSRTKNIQYF. The CDR3 DNA reads as TGTGTCAGCATCTTTCCCGGGACTAGCAGGACCAAAAACATTCAGTACTTC.

As regards this clonotype: The junction and the germline gene differ at one end; a read error may be behind it. The gene calls are TRBV11-2 and TRBJ2-6, with 8 bases that match TRBD2. The CDR3 extends over 17 amino acids. The germline V gene has CDR1 SGHAT and CDR2 FQNNGV. CDR3 loop: CASNPDLGTREAKVLTF. CDR3 in DNA: TGTGCCAGCAACCCTGACCTCGGGACGCGGGAGGCCAAAGTCCTGACTTTC.